The subject of this entry is one T cell receptor beta chain. Sequencing used immunoSEQ multiplex PCR; TCRdb keeps in-frame clones, though not all of them. The sample gives roughly 670,000 clones, approximately 90% of which show up once; roughly 0.25% is in the top ten. The data belong to a study of blood T cell repertoires in COVID-19. Study details: The United States, Italy and Spain supplied acute and convalescent COVID-19 samples. T cells, B-cell-depleted T cells, or PBMCs supplied cDNA or gDNA.

V lost 8 bases and J lost 1; bases outside the gene matches: 10. Germline CDR1 reads MNHEY; CDR2 reads SVGAGI. The CDR3 length is 15 residues. This sequence joins TRBV6-5 and TRBJ2-7, with 8 bases lining up with TRBD1. The source material was peripheral blood. This TCR was sampled from a woman aged 18-29 years with acute or convalescent COVID-19. Written as DNA, the CDR3 is TGTGCCAGCTTCCCCCACGGGACAGGATCCTACGAGCAGTACTTC. Translation gives CASFPHGTGSYEQYF.